A selection of T cell receptor beta chains follows, all from one sample in a study of shared clonotypes between healthy human individuals. Profiled with immunoSEQ multiplex PCR; TCRdb holds only in-frame clones, not every one. The sample shows about 500,000 clones, around 77% of them seen only once. The sample consisted of PBMCs. These receptors all come from a woman in her thirties or forties in good health. Some clones in this sample may be carry-over from other donors' samples. Each CDR3 is given with its conserved first and last residue. The order of the fields is V gene, J gene, CDR3 protein.

TRBV14	TRBJ2-7	CASSPSGVYEQYF
TRBV27	TRBJ1-2	CASSRTGDYGYTF
TRBV6-1	TRBJ2-7	CASSQTGPYEQYF
TRBV7-9	TRBJ2-1	CASSLSGSYNEQFF
TRBV7-2	TRBJ2-3	CASSPGPQSTDTQYF
TRBV30	TRBJ1-1	CAWEGQGWTEAFF
TRBV29-1	TRBJ1-5	CSAQLGGNQPQHF
TRBV30	TRBJ1-1	CAWSVYRSEAFF
TRBV18	TRBJ2-7	CASSPTAGLEQYF
TRBV2	TRBJ2-7	CASSESRGVATPSSF
TRBV25-1	TRBJ1-2	CASSGGTFHNYGYTF
TRBV6-1	TRBJ1-2	CASSDGGIAAYGYTF
TRBV5-1	TRBJ1-2	CASSLLGYGYTF
TRBV30	TRBJ1-2	CAWSGDGRHYYGYTF
TRBV30	TRBJ2-5	CAWSGLEQETQYF
TRBV19	TRBJ1-5	CASSFTRDRGFQPQHF
TRBV6-1	TRBJ1-2	CASSEGNYGYTF
TRBV5-4	TRBJ2-4	CASGLTVAGGLEKNIQYF
TRBV9	TRBJ2-3	CASSLGLSTDTQYF
TRBV6-4	TRBJ2-3	CASSPSTDTQYF
TRBV29-1	TRBJ2-3	CSVGSGRSADTQYF
TRBV6-6	TRBJ2-7	CASSTPSGSPLEQYF
TRBV15	TRBJ1-4	CATSRDRQTNEKLFF
TRBV7-6	TRBJ1-2	CASSPAWGNYGYTF
TRBV7-2	TRBJ2-3	CASSSSPFTDTQYF
TRBV28	TRBJ1-5	CASSQGQFSNQPQHF
TRBV28	TRBJ1-5	CASSGTGRTQPQHF
TRBV7-9	TRBJ2-7	CASSFRDNYDEQYF
TRBV7-8	TRBJ2-1	CASIPGFTGASRSYNEQFF
TRBV6-5	TRBJ1-2	CASSHRQGTNYGYTF
TRBV7-9	TRBJ2-1	CASSFPGYNEQFF
TRBV5-4	TRBJ1-2	CASSYPRSNYGYTF
TRBV18	TRBJ2-7	CASSPAGAGEQYF
TRBV7-6	TRBJ2-7	CASSPNPGSSYEQYF
TRBV19	TRBJ2-7	CASSTQAGMKQYF
TRBV7-9	TRBJ2-7	CASSLGITWEQYF
TRBV4-3	TRBJ2-1	CASSQEGYYNEQFF
TRBV6-1	TRBJ1-5	CASNRANNQPQHF
TRBV18	TRBJ1-6	CASSSPGTGGSSYNSPLHF
TRBV7-9	TRBJ2-2	CASSPGGGLAATGELFF
TRBV28	TRBJ2-5	CASSLFGGGFFGVGTETQYF